These T cell receptor beta chains were read from a single sample in a study of T cells after yellow fever vaccination. In TCRdb, the 5' RACE reads were re-called with MiXCR into one record per CDR3 protein. The sample shows 230,000 or so distinct CDR3 sequences, over 3% of them seen only once. The sequencing here drew on PBMCs, taken 15 days after the yellow fever booster vaccination. Receptor source: a man between 18 and 29 years old who received the YFV17D yellow fever vaccine. CDR3s include the opening cysteine and the closing phenylalanine or tryptophan. D genes are given only for firm matches. The size of a clone is reported for some rows only, either as once, few or many, or as a class for expanded clones.

V gene	D gene	J gene	clone size	CDR3 DNA	CDR3 protein
TRBV6-6	-	TRBJ2-1	many	TGTGCCAGCACCATTAAAAAAGGAGGGAATGAGCAGTTCTTC	CASTIKKGGNEQFF
TRBV12-3/TRBV12-4	TRBD2	TRBJ2-1	many	TGTGCCAGCATCTCGACTAGCGGGGGACCGCTTGGTGAGCAGTTCTTC	CASISTSGGPLGEQFF
TRBV7-9	-	TRBJ1-4	many	TGTGCCAGCAGCTTTGCCCCGCCGGGATACCTACTAAACGGCGAAAAACTGTTTTTT	CASSFAPPGYLLNGEKLFF
TRBV20-1	-	TRBJ1-5	many	TGCAGTGCTAGAGATAGTTCGAAACAGAGCAATCAGCCCCAGCATTTT	CSARDSSKQSNQPQHF
TRBV20-1	-	TRBJ2-2	many	TGCAGTGCTAGAGAGAGGGGGAGGTACACCGGGGAGCTGTTTTTT	CSARERGRYTGELFF
TRBV5-1	-	TRBJ2-5	few	TGCGCCAGCAGCTTGGCCGTATTAAGCGATGAGACCCAGTACTTC	CASSLAVLSDETQYF
TRBV5-1	-	TRBJ1-3	many	TGCGCCAGCAGCTTGCAAGGGGAGTACACCATATATTTT	CASSLQGEYTIYF
TRBV12-3/TRBV12-4	TRBD1	TRBJ2-3	many	TGTGCCAGCAGTTTGGACAGGGCAGGGGCAGATACGCAGTATTTT	CASSLDRAGADTQYF
TRBV12-3/TRBV12-4	TRBD2	TRBJ2-5	many	TGTGCCAGCAGTTGGACTAGCGGGGGGGTAGAGACCCAGTACTTC	CASSWTSGGVETQYF
TRBV7-9	-	TRBJ1-2	many	TGTGCCAGCAGCTTAGCGCACGACACCTCTTCGACCTTC	CASSLAHDTSSTF
TRBV5-1	-	TRBJ2-5	many	TGCGCCAGCAGCGGGGGCCAGGAGCAAGAGACCCAGTACTTC	CASSGGQEQETQYF
TRBV29-1	-	TRBJ2-2	many	TGCAGCGTTGTCATCCGTGTTCCGAACACCGGGGAGCTGTTTTTT	CSVVIRVPNTGELFF
TRBV3-1	-	TRBJ1-1	many	TGTGCCAGCAGCCGAGAGGGGGTTGGGAACACTGAAGCTTTCTTT	CASSREGVGNTEAFF
TRBV4-3	-	TRBJ1-2	many	TGCGCCAGCAGCCGGGGGTTTCGCTACACCTTC	CASSRGFRYTF
TRBV24-1	-	TRBJ2-1	many	TGTGCCACCAGTGTCGGGCACAGCTCCTACAATGAGCAGTTCTTC	CATSVGHSSYNEQFF
TRBV6-2/TRBV6-3	TRBD2	TRBJ2-1	many	TGTGCCAGCAGTTTCTGGAGCGGGAGCTCCTACAATGAGCAGTTCTTC	CASSFWSGSSYNEQFF
TRBV5-1	-	TRBJ2-5	many	TGCGCCAGCAGCCAGGACAGCGAAGAGACCCAGTACTTC	CASSQDSEETQYF
TRBV6-2/TRBV6-3	-	TRBJ2-6	many	TGTGCCAGCAGTTACAGACAGTCTGGGGCCAACGTCCTGACTTTC	CASSYRQSGANVLTF
TRBV4-3	-	TRBJ2-1	many	TGCGCCAGCAGCCAAGGGCAGGTTAAGTTCTTC	CASSQGQVKFF
TRBV28	TRBD2	TRBJ2-3	-	TGTGCCAGCACCGCTCTAGCGGGGGGCACAGATACGCAGTATTTT	CASTALAGGTDTQYF
TRBV24-1	-	TRBJ1-2	many	TGTGCCACCAGTGATACGACAGACCGGGGCTACACCTTC	CATSDTTDRGYTF
TRBV28	-	TRBJ1-1	few	TGTGCCAGCACCTTCCGTAGGATGAACACTGAAGCTTTCTTT	CASTFRRMNTEAFF
TRBV18	TRBD2	TRBJ2-3	many	TGTGCCAGCTCACCGGCTAGCGGGGGCCAGGATACGCAGTATTTT	CASSPASGGQDTQYF
TRBV20-1	-	TRBJ1-1	many	TGCAGTGCTTTCAAAGACATGAACACTGAAGCTTTCTTT	CSAFKDMNTEAFF
TRBV5-1	TRBD2	TRBJ2-2	many	TGCGCCAGCAGCGGGACCGCGGGGGGGCCAACCGGGGAGCTGTTTTTT	CASSGTAGGPTGELFF
TRBV7-3	-	TRBJ2-1	many	TGTGCCAGCAGCTTAATGTCCCCTGCCATTCCGAGGGAGCAGTTCTTC	CASSLMSPAIPREQFF
TRBV27	-	TRBJ1-5	-	TGTGCCAGCAGGGAGGGGAGCAATCAGCCCCAGCATTTT	CASREGSNQPQHF
TRBV12-3/TRBV12-4	TRBD2	TRBJ2-2	many	TGTGCCAGCAGTTTCCGGACTAGCGGGGTTAGCGGGGAGCTGTTTTTT	CASSFRTSGVSGELFF
TRBV5-1	-	TRBJ1-2	many	TGCGCCAGCAGCCTGGTTGGAAGGGCTTCGGAGGGCTACACCTTC	CASSLVGRASEGYTF
TRBV12-3/TRBV12-4	-	TRBJ2-3	many	TGTGCCAGCACCCTTCTGCTAGCGGCGACCAGGGGTACGCAGTATTTT	CASTLLLAATRGTQYF
TRBV12-3/TRBV12-4	TRBD1	TRBJ1-3	many	TGTGCCAGCAGTCAAGGGACAGGCGCACGTCGAAACACCATATATTTT	CASSQGTGARRNTIYF
TRBV28	-	TRBJ1-5	many	TGTGCCACCTTTCGACAGCGGGAACCATATCAGCCCCAGCATTTT	CATFRQREPYQPQHF
TRBV3-1	-	TRBJ2-3	many	TGTGCCAGCAGCCAAGGCGGGGGCCCATCAGATACGCAGTATTTT	CASSQGGGPSDTQYF
TRBV6-2/TRBV6-3	TRBD2	TRBJ2-2	many	TGTGCCAGCAGTCCCGGACTAGCGGGGGGAATCGGGGAGCTGTTTTTT	CASSPGLAGGIGELFF
TRBV5-1	-	TRBJ2-3	many	TGCGCCAGCAGCTTGGGAGGTTACGGGTTCAGCACAGATACGCAGTATTTT	CASSLGGYGFSTDTQYF
TRBV27	TRBD2	TRBJ2-5	-	TGTGCCAGCAGTCCCACTCCAGAGCGGGGCCGGACCCAGTACTTC	CASSPTPERGRTQYF
TRBV7-9	-	TRBJ2-7	many	TGTGCCAGCAGCTTAGATGTGACAGGTCCCTACGAGCAGTACTTC	CASSLDVTGPYEQYF
TRBV7-2	TRBD2	TRBJ2-3	many	TGTGCCAGCAGCTTAGTTGCCCTAGCGGGGGGGCCCAATACGCAGTATTTT	CASSLVALAGGPNTQYF